These 29 T cell receptor beta chains share one sample of origin, sequenced in a study of T cells in Graves' hyperthyroidism and ophthalmopathy. TCR beta CDR3 sequences were amplified from RNA transcripts. The study used the HTBI primer set for a first-round RT-PCR of the TCR CDR3. TCRdb redid the calling of the multiplex PCR reads with MiXCR, one entry per CDR3 protein. The data show 340,000 or so distinct CDR3 sequences, with around a sixth seen just once and roughly 33% held by the top ten. The material sequenced was blood. The receptors shown here come from a man aged 25-45 years with Graves' hyperthyroidism.

J is TRBJ2-2 and V is TRBV7-9, with 9 positions matching TRBD1. Germline-derived CDR1 and CDR2 are SEHNR and FQNEAQ (reference sequence). J lost 2 bases, V lost 5 bases, and 6 bases had no gene match. The CDR3 contains 16 residues. The CDR3 DNA follows: TGTGCCAGCAGCGTGACAGGGGGTGTTAACACCGGGGAGCTGTTTTTT. It encodes CASSVTGGVNTGELFF.

The sample holds many counts of this clonotype. The V and J genes are TRBV10-3 and TRBJ1-1; weak D call: TRBD1 (6 bases). Germline V CDR1 and CDR2: ENHRY, SYGVKD. The V end lost 4 bases, the J end lost 6 bases, and 12 bases lay between the germline ends. The CDR3 runs 13 residues. CDR3 amino acids: CAISVRRGAEAFF. CDR3 DNA: TGTGCCATCAGTGTGCGAAGGGGGGCTGAAGCTTTCTTT.

This clonotype has a count of ten or more. The chain is built from TRBV20-1 and TRBJ1-2; D unresolved. V shed 3 bases and J shed 5 bases, with 19 bases lying between them. Germline V CDR1 and CDR2: DFQATT, SNEGSKA (reference sequence). The CDR3 totals 15 residues. DNA of the CDR3: TGCAGTGCTAGGAGCTTGGGGTTAGAGGATTATGGCTACACCTTC. It is translated as CSARSLGLEDYGYTF.

Only a few counts were recorded for this clonotype. This chain connects TRBV6-1 to TRBJ2-7, with D possibly being TRBD1 (5 bases). The germline gives CDR1 MNHNS, CDR2 SASEGT. This CDR3 contains 13 residues. V was clipped by 4 bases and J by 2 bases, with 9 bases between them. This chain's CDR3 is CASSVTAAYEQYF. As DNA, the CDR3 is TGTGCCAGCAGTGTGACAGCAGCCTACGAGCAGTACTTC.

The chain employs TRBV5-6 and TRBJ2-7; 8 nucleotides line up with TRBD2. The CDR3 length is 12 residues. V lost 4 bases to trimming and J lost 5 bases; unmatched junction nucleotides: 2. CDR1 is SGHDT and CDR2 is YYEEEE in the germline V gene. The CDR3 here is CASSTGGNEQYF. The CDR3 DNA follows: TGTGCCAGCAGCACGGGGGGGAACGAGCAGTACTTC.

Ten or more counts support this clonotype. The chain is built from TRBV7-8 and TRBJ1-1; perhaps TRBD1 as D (5 bases). The CDR3 has 15 amino acids. V was clipped by 4 bases and J by 1 base, with 13 bases between them. Germline V CDR1 and CDR2: SGHVS, FQNEAQ. The CDR3 protein is CASSSVGPRNTEAFF. The CDR3 DNA reads as TGTGCCAGCAGCTCGGTGGGACCCCGGAACACTGAAGCTTTCTTT.

The chain recombines TRBV11-3 with TRBJ2-2, with D possibly being TRBD1 or TRBD2 (6 bases each). V gave up 1 base and J gave up 5 bases, with 14 bases separating them. Germline CDR1 is SGHNT and CDR2 is YENEEA. The CDR3 consists of 16 residues. CDR3 DNA sequence: TGTGCCAGCAGCTTAGGACAGGAAGGGGGGACCGGGGAGCTGTTTTTT. Its translation is CASSLGQEGGTGELFF. Using reference TRBV11-3 and TRBJ2-2 for the parts outside the CDR3, the full variable domain is EAGVVQSPRYKIIEKKQPVAFWCNPISGHNTLYWYLQNLGQGPELLIRYENEEAVDDSQLPKDRFSAERLKGVDSTLKIQPAELGDSAVYLCASSLGQEGGTGELFFGEGSRLTVL.

This clonotype showed up many times. V and J are TRBV20-1 and TRBJ1-2; D not certain. The CDR3 is 11 amino acids. Per germline, CDR1 DFQATT and CDR2 SNEGSKA (reference sequence). Deletions cut 1 base from V and 5 bases from J, with 5 bases between. CDR3 protein: CSARGEYGYTF. The DNA of the CDR3 is TGCAGTGCTAGAGGGGAATATGGCTACACCTTC.

Concerning this clonotype itself: A read error may account for a junction end that differs from germline. J is TRBJ2-1 and V is TRBV7-9, with no clear D. The CDR3 spans 11 residues. Germline V gene sequence: CDR1 SEHNR, CDR2 FQNEAQ (reference sequence). The CDR3 here is CASSLENERFF. The CDR3 DNA sequence: TGTGCCAGCAGCTTAGAGAATGAGCGGTTCTTC. The whole variable domain, filled in from reference TRBV7-9 and TRBJ2-1, reads DTGVSQNPRHKITKRGQNVTFRCDPISEHNRLYWYRQTLGQGPEFLTYFQNEAQLEKSRLLSDRFSAERPKGSFSTLEIQRTEQGDSAMYLCASSLENERFFGPGTRLTVL.

This clonotype was picked up many times. CDR3 coding DNA: TGTGCCACCAGTGATCCCGACCAAGAGACCCAGTACTTC. This codes for CATSDPDQETQYF. The chain links TRBV24-1 to TRBJ2-5; D unresolved. Germline V CDR1 and CDR2: KGHDR, SFDVKD. Trimming shortened V by 3 bases and J by 0 bases, and 4 bases separated the two germline ends. The CDR3 is 13 residues long.

The sample holds many counts of this clonotype. The chain carries TRBV28 and TRBJ1-1; no clear D. Germline V gives CDR1 MDHEN, CDR2 SYDVKM. Trimming took off 5 bases at V and 3 bases at J, with 10 bases between the two ends. The CDR3 is 13 residues long. The CDR3 region is CASSTTSDTEAFF. CDR3 DNA: TGTGCCAGCAGTACTACAAGCGACACTGAAGCTTTCTTT.

On this clonotype itself: The limits of the CDR3 on the DNA are not certain, so only TCRdb's listed CDR3 is given. The chain employs TRBV25-1 and TRBJ2-2. Germline CDR1 is MGHDK and CDR2 is SYGVNS. A total of 13 residues make up the CDR3, ends included. This chain's CDR3 is CASKPLRAGELFF.

This clonotype has at least ten counts. The DNA of the CDR3 is TGTGCCAGCAGCACTCGGCCGGGACTAGCGGGCTACAATGAGCAGTTCTTC. Translation gives CASSTRPGLAGYNEQFF. This chain joins TRBV7-3 and TRBJ2-1, with 12 bases lining up with TRBD2. The CDR3 is 17 residues long. Germline V gene sequence: CDR1 SGHTA, CDR2 FQGTGA. The V segment lost 5 bases and the J segment 3 bases; nucleotides outside the gene matches: 8. Filled out from reference TRBV7-3 and TRBJ2-1, the complete variable domain reads GAGVSQTPSNKVTEKGKYVELRCDPISGHTALYWYRQSLGQGPEFLIYFQGTGAADDSGLPNDRFFAVRPEGSVSTLKIQRTERGDSAVYLCASSTRPGLAGYNEQFFGPGTRLTVL.

This clonotype has more than one count but fewer than ten. The chain uses TRBV7-9 and TRBJ2-7; 8 nucleotides line up with TRBD1. CDR1 and CDR2 from the germline V gene are SEHNR and FQNEAQ (reference sequence). V trimming: 4 bases; J trimming: 4 bases; junction bases outside the gene matches: 6. CDR3 length equals 14 residues. The CDR3 sequence: CASSYGQGVYEQYF. CDR3 nucleotides: TGTGCCAGCAGCTACGGACAGGGTGTGTACGAGCAGTACTTC.

The chain combines TRBV20-1 with TRBJ2-1; D remains unclear. The CDR3 is made up of 14 amino acids. The V and J ends lost 3 bases and 1 base respectively, with 10 bases between them. Germline V CDR1 and CDR2: DFQATT, SNEGSKA (reference sequence). The CDR3 region is CSARTDWSYNEQFF. The CDR3 nucleotides read TGCAGTGCTAGGACCGACTGGTCCTACAATGAGCAGTTCTTC.

This clonotype was found many times. The gene calls are TRBV20-1 and TRBJ1-3, with D perhaps matching TRBD1 (5 bases). Germline V gene lookup returns CDR1 DFQATT and CDR2 SNEGSKA (reference sequence). V lost 6 bases and J lost 8, with 8 bases in between. The CDR3 loop spans 10 amino acids. The CDR3, as DNA: TGCAGTGCCCTAGGGGACACCATATATTTT. It translates to CSALGDTIYF.

This sequence joins TRBV30 and TRBJ1-2, with 12 bases identical to TRBD1. The V gene's germline CDR1 is GTSNPN and CDR2 SVGIG (reference sequence). The CDR3 length is 12 residues. With 7 bases clipped from V and 4 bases from J, the junction kept 1 base outside the gene matches. The CDR3 region is CASGQGAYGYTF. In nucleotides, the CDR3 is TGTGCCTCGGGACAGGGGGCCTATGGCTACACCTTC.

This clonotype was seen many times. V is TRBV2 and J is TRBJ2-7; D possibly corresponds to TRBD1 (6 bases). Germline loops: CDR1 SNHLY, CDR2 FYNNEI. V was pared by 8 bases and J by 1 base, with 18 bases between. The CDR3 spans 15 residues. The DNA for the CDR3 is TGTGCCAGCCCCCACGGGACAATTGGTTCCTACGAGCAGTACTTC. Its translation is CASPHGTIGSYEQYF.

This clonotype was detected many times. The J gene is TRBJ2-7, the V gene TRBV15, with D possibly matching TRBD2 (5 bases). V was clipped by 3 bases and J by 7 bases, with 13 bases between them. The CDR3 length is 13 residues. Germline lookup yields CDR1 LNHNV and CDR2 YYDKDF (reference sequence). For the CDR3, the DNA is TGTGCCACCAGCAGTTTTGTGAGGGCTGAGCAGTACTTC. Its protein product is CATSSFVRAEQYF.

This clonotype was detected only a few times. V usage is TRBV25-1 and J usage is TRBJ1-2, with unresolved D. Germline CDR1 reads MGHDK; CDR2 reads SYGVNS. The CDR3 spans 14 residues. The V end lost 3 bases, the J end lost 5 bases, and 13 bases lay between the germline ends. Here the CDR3 DNA reads TGTGCCAGCAGTGATCTCGAAGGCGCATATGGCTACACCTTC. It encodes CASSDLEGAYGYTF.

This clonotype appeared many times. This sequence joins TRBV2 and TRBJ2-1, with a possible D match to TRBD2 (6 bases). The CDR3 extends over 13 amino acids. V lost 6 bases and J lost 2, with 8 bases in between. Per the germline V gene, CDR1 is SNHLY and CDR2 is FYNNEI. The CDR3 coding sequence is TGTGCCAGCAGCGCGGGGCCCTACAATGAGCAGTTCTTC. It specifies CASSAGPYNEQFF. Combining the CDR3 with reference TRBV2 and TRBJ2-1 gives the whole variable domain EPEVTQTPSHQVTQMGQEVILRCVPISNHLYFYWYRQILGQKVEFLVSFYNNEISEKSEIFDDQFSVERPDGSNFTLKIRSTKLEDSAMYFCASSAGPYNEQFFGPGTRLTVL.

This clonotype has ten or more counts. The V gene is TRBV2, the J gene TRBJ2-7; D unclear. Germline CDR1 reads SNHLY; CDR2 reads FYNNEI. The CDR3 length is 13 residues. Trimming shortened V by 1 base and J by 3 bases, and 7 bases separated the two germline ends. The CDR3 region has the DNA TGTGCCAGCAGTGAAGACCGACGCTACGAGCAGTACTTC. It codes for CASSEDRRYEQYF.

This clonotype was picked up a small number of times. The rearrangement uses TRBV27 and TRBJ1-6; 7 positions agree with TRBD1. Germline V gene data show CDR1 as MNHEY and CDR2 as SMNVEV (reference sequence). With 2 bases clipped from V and 9 bases from J, the junction kept 7 bases outside the gene matches. The CDR3 has 15 amino acids. Written as DNA, the CDR3 is TGTGCCAGCAGTTTACGGGCAGGGGGAGGTTCACCCCTCCACTTT. It specifies CASSLRAGGGSPLHF.

The chain links TRBV4-1 to TRBJ1-1; no firm D call. Trimming pared 4 bases from V and 3 bases from J, leaving 15 bases between. The CDR3 contains 15 residues. Germline loops: CDR1 MGHRA, CDR2 YSYEKL. Here the CDR3 reads CASSPWPRSYTEAFF. The CDR3 DNA reads as TGCGCCAGCAGCCCGTGGCCCCGTAGTTACACTGAAGCTTTCTTT.

This clonotype has at least ten counts. As DNA, the CDR3 is TGCAGTGCTAGAGATGGAAGGGGAGGAGAGCAGTTCTTC. It translates to CSARDGRGGEQFF. V usage is TRBV20-1 and J usage is TRBJ2-1, with D possibly being TRBD2 (6 bases). This CDR3 has 13 residues. The germline CDR1 and CDR2 sequences are DFQATT and SNEGSKA (reference sequence). V was shortened by 0 bases and J by 10 bases, with 13 bases between the two germline ends.

The chain carries TRBV20-1 and TRBJ1-2; a weak D match, TRBD1 (5 bases). Germline CDR1 is DFQATT and CDR2 is SNEGSKA (reference sequence). This CDR3 region has 16 residues. Deletions cut 3 bases from V and 4 bases from J, with 21 bases between. The DNA of the CDR3 is TGCAGTGCTAGTGTGCCCGGGACCCCACTTCCCTATGGCTACACCTTC. It translates to CSASVPGTPLPYGYTF.

This clonotype was seen at least ten times. This chain connects TRBV4-2 to TRBJ1-5; tentative D call: TRBD1 (6 bases). The CDR3 is 15 residues long. Germline V gives CDR1 LGHNA, CDR2 YNFKEQ. V shed 3 bases and J shed 6 bases, with 15 bases lying between them. The CDR3 reads CASSHNAGGGQPQHF. CDR3 sequence (DNA): TGTGCCAGCAGCCACAACGCGGGGGGCGGTCAGCCCCAGCATTTT.

This clonotype was seen ten or more times. The chain employs TRBV7-2 and TRBJ2-7, with D unclear. CDR3 size: 14 residues. Germline CDR1 and CDR2: SGHTA and FQGNSA. The ends were cut back, 1 base at V and 5 bases at J, with 12 bases in the middle. The CDR3 coding sequence is TGTGCCAGCAGCTTAGAGGTGGCTTTTGACGAGCAGTACTTC. Protein sequence: CASSLEVAFDEQYF.

This clonotype was counted ten times or more. The chain uses TRBV6-1 and TRBJ1-5; no clear D gene. Germline values: CDR1 MNHNS, CDR2 SASEGT. This CDR3 region has 15 residues. Trimming stripped 8 bases from V and 0 bases from J, with 14 bases between. The CDR3 nucleotides are TGTGCCAGCCTCCTTGACAACTATAGCAATCAGCCCCAGCATTTT. Translated: CASLLDNYSNQPQHF.